What follows are 5 T cell receptor beta chains derived from one specimen sequenced in a study of breast tumors, draining lymph nodes, adjacent tissues. MiXCR, run by TCRdb on the multiplex PCR reads, gives a single entry per CDR3 protein. This sample has 140,000 or so distinct CDR3 sequences; approximately 29% occur once, and the top ten carry approximately 2.3%. Samples came from axillary lymph nodes draining the breast cancer. Source material: axillary lymph node tissue. The receptors derive from a female donor with breast cancer. Some clones in this sample may be carry-over from other donors' samples.

In regard to this clonotype: A much larger clone is a single base away; this may be a read error. The DNA of the CDR3 is TGTGCCAGCAGACCCAGGGACAGGGGGAGGAACAATGAGCAGTACTTC. It yields the protein CASRPRDRGRNNEQYF. This rearrangement joins TRBV3-1 to TRBJ2-7, with TRBD1 matching 11 bases. Trimming took 6 bases from V and 7 from J; bases not matched to a gene: 14. Germline V gives CDR1 LGHDT, CDR2 YNNKEL (reference sequence). This CDR3 contains 16 residues.

The gene calls are TRBV6-6 and TRBJ1-5; weak D call: TRBD1 (5 bases). The V and J ends lost 2 bases and 6 bases respectively, with 5 bases between them. The germline V gene encodes CDR1 MNHNY and CDR2 SVGAGI (reference sequence). The CDR3 runs 12 residues. The CDR3: CASSYGGQPQHF. The DNA of the CDR3 is TGTGCCAGCAGTTACGGGGGTCAGCCCCAGCATTTT.

This clonotype was detected only a few times. Just one base apart from a much larger clone, this may be a read error. In this CDR3 the conserved last residue, phenylalanine or tryptophan, is missing, so a read error is likely. The chain employs TRBV7-6 and TRBJ2-5; D is undetermined. Trimming stripped 5 bases from V and 4 bases from J, with 14 bases between. The CDR3 covers 14 residues. The germline V gene encodes CDR1 SGHVS and CDR2 FNYEAQ. CDR3 region: CASSPSPGSETQYL. The CDR3 DNA follows: TGTGCCAGCAGCCCCAGTCCGGGCTCAGAGACCCAGTACCTC.

Many counts were recorded for this clonotype. The chain couples TRBV20-1 to TRBJ2-5; 8 bases match TRBD2. Germline CDR1 DFQATT, CDR2 SNEGSKA (reference sequence). The CDR3 contains 18 residues. Trimming at V came to 0 bases and at J to 6 bases, leaving 18 bases not matched to a gene. This CDR3 is CSARDRTSGHRKGQTQYF. The CDR3 region has the DNA TGCAGTGCTAGAGATCGAACTAGCGGACATCGAAAGGGGCAGACCCAGTACTTC.

This clonotype has ten or more counts. The chain couples TRBV6-5 to TRBJ1-4; tentative D call: TRBD1 (6 bases). Germline lookup yields CDR1 MNHEY and CDR2 SVGAGI. The CDR3 consists of 15 residues. The V gene lost 6 bases and the J gene lost 8 bases, with 19 bases spanning the gap. CDR3 residues: CASSPEGGTPEKLFF. The CDR3 region has the DNA TGTGCCAGCAGCCCGGAAGGTGGGACACCCGAAAAACTGTTTTTT.